These 6 T cell receptor beta chains were sequenced from one sample in a study of blood T cell repertoires in COVID-19. TCRdb's table, derived via immunoSEQ multiplex PCR, lists solely in-frame clones and lacks some. The sample shows about 64,000 clones, 82% of them seen only once. Input material: peripheral blood. The receptors originated from a human donor in a cohort sampled during active COVID-19.

This clone showed up just once. The chain has TRBV3-1 (or the pseudogene TRBV3-2) and TRBJ1-2; D not certain. V dropped 2 bases and J dropped 2 bases, with 9 bases sitting between them. The CDR3 runs to 14 residues. The germline CDR1 and CDR2 sequences are LGHDT and YNNKEL (reference sequence). For the CDR3, the DNA is TGTGCCAGCAGCCAACCCGGCAGGAACTATGGCTACACCTTC. The encoded protein is CASSQPGRNYGYTF.

This rearrangement joins TRBV5-5 to TRBJ2-3; 9 bases map to TRBD1. Germline V gene data show CDR1 as SGHKS and CDR2 as YYEKEE (reference sequence). J was trimmed by 6 bases and V by 4 bases; bases with no gene match: 3. The CDR3 length is 13 residues. The CDR3 spells CASSRDRADTQYF. The CDR3 nucleotides are TGTGCCAGCAGCCGGGACAGGGCCGATACGCAGTATTTT.

This chain joins TRBV3-1 (or the pseudogene TRBV3-2) and TRBJ2-3; tentative D call: TRBD2 (6 bases). The CDR3 has 17 residues. The germline V gene encodes CDR1 LGHDT and CDR2 YNNKEL (reference sequence). Trimming left V 0 bases short and J 0 bases short, with 13 bases between. In DNA form, the CDR3 reads TGTGCCAGCAGCCAAGATCTGGGCGGGACTAGCACAGATACGCAGTATTTT. Residues: CASSQDLGGTSTDTQYF.

The chain combines TRBV10-3 with TRBJ2-1; 11 nucleotides agree with TRBD2. The CDR3 length is 14 residues. V was pared by 11 bases and J by 5 bases, with 8 bases of the junction left unmatched. Germline assignment: CDR1 ENHRY and CDR2 SYGVKD. The CDR3 here is CASSTSGGNNEQFF. For the CDR3, the DNA is TGTGCCTCCTCAACTAGCGGGGGAAACAATGAGCAGTTCTTC.

The gene calls are TRBV19 and TRBJ1-2; no clear D. This CDR3 contains 15 residues. With 4 bases removed from V and 7 bases from J, the gap between germline ends came to 19 bases. Germline-derived CDR1 and CDR2 are LNHDA and SQIVND (reference sequence). The CDR3 reads CASSRVQQSFRGYTF. For the CDR3, the DNA is TGTGCCAGTAGTAGGGTACAGCAATCCTTCCGTGGCTACACCTTC.

This chain joins TRBV6-5 and TRBJ1-5; D gene unclear. V lost 5 bases, J lost 1 base, and 9 bases lay in between. The CDR3 loop spans 14 amino acids. Germline V gene sequence: CDR1 MNHEY, CDR2 SVGAGI. The CDR3 protein is CASSPVSSNQPQHF. As DNA, the CDR3 is TGTGCCAGCAGTCCCGTATCCAGCAATCAGCCCCAGCATTTT.